This TCR beta chain was captured by sequencing in a study of cytomegalovirus exposure and HLA in healthy donors. With respect to this clone: The antigen is undetermined.

Study-wide findings and caveats: CMV antigen specificity of a few CMV-associated chains was confirmed in vitro. Previous analysis showed most TCR beta V segments were productive about 87% or about 30% of the time.

This PCR relied on a set of 60 Vbeta primers and 13 Jbeta primers. Here immunoSEQ multiplex PCR was the method, and the copy in TCRdb shows in-frame clones only, minus some. The top ten clones hold 9% to 14% of a sample with around 67,000 clones, 85% to 90% of them seen once. Sequenced sample: PBMCs. The sequence derives from a woman in her twenties or thirties in good health and CMV-seropositive.

Here the CDR3 DNA reads TGCAGTGCTACAGGGAACACTGAAGCTTTCTTT. Protein product: CSATGNTEAFF. This chain links TRBV20-1 with TRBJ1-1; D is unresolved. V gave up 4 bases and J gave up 1 base, with 4 bases separating them. This CDR3 contains 11 residues. Germline V lookup: CDR1 DFQATT, CDR2 SNEGSKA (reference sequence).